The 5 T cell receptor beta chains below all came from one sample that was sequenced in a study of PD-L1 blockade in urothelial cancer (dated by TCRdb to 2015 to 2018). Library preparation was by the immunoSEQ multiplex PCR assay. Here the immuneACCESS table is served through TCRdb, limited to in-frame sequences with V and J called. Missing clones are a known gap in these copies; in checked studies unresolved V genes cover under half, and the rest lacks a known reason. Present in this sample are almost 90,000 clones, 80% to 85% of which were seen just once. Of the sample, roughly 2% falls within the top ten clones. In light of the paper, this sample's time point label describes: pretreatment peripheral blood. Sample: PBMCs, taken around atezolizumab (anti-PD-L1) treatment. The receptor set was obtained from a man in his sixties with urothelial cancer.

The chain recombines TRBV14 with TRBJ2-2; a weak D match, TRBD2 (6 bases). V was cut by 0 bases and J by 9 bases, with 23 bases left in between. Germline V lookup: CDR1 SGHDN, CDR2 FVKESK. The CDR3 extends over 18 amino acids. The CDR3 here is CASSQEGALARGIRELFF. In nucleotides, the CDR3 is TGTGCCAGCAGCCAAGAAGGGGCGCTAGCCCGGGGGATACGGGAGCTGTTTTTT.

The rearrangement uses TRBV5-4 and TRBJ2-6, with D maybe TRBD2 (5 bases). Looked up from germline, CDR1 is SGHNT and CDR2 is YYREEE (reference sequence). CDR3 length: 17 amino acids. The V and J ends lost 5 bases and 0 bases respectively, with 15 bases between them. CDR3 protein: CASSLNSGSSGANVLTF. In nucleotides, the CDR3 is TGTGCCAGCAGTTTAAACTCGGGGTCCTCTGGGGCCAACGTCCTGACTTTC. The whole variable domain, remainder taken from reference TRBV5-4 and TRBJ2-6, is ETGVTQSPTHLIKTRGQQVTLRCSSQSGHNTVSWYQQALGQGPQFIFQYYREEENGRGNFPPRFSGLQFPNYSSELNVNALELDDSALYLCASSLNSGSSGANVLTFGAGSRLTVL.

This sequence joins TRBV10-1 and TRBJ2-5, with 12 nucleotides matching TRBD1. The germline V gene has CDR1 WNHNN and CDR2 SYGVQD (reference sequence). After removal of 2 bases from V and 5 bases from J, the junction contained 3 bases not matched to a gene. The CDR3 consists of 15 residues. The CDR3 DNA sequence: TGCGCCAGCAGTGAGGGGACAGGGGGCTCTGAGACCCAGTACTTC. Its translation is CASSEGTGGSETQYF.

The table lists this clone with a count of one. The V gene is TRBV28, the J gene TRBJ1-3, with 7 bases that match TRBD1. The germline CDR1 and CDR2 sequences are MDHEN and SYDVKM. CDR3 length: 15 residues. Germline trimming cut 11 bases from V and 0 bases from J; bases unmatched to any gene: 10. The DNA of the CDR3 is TGTGCCTCACGGACAGGCCGTAGCTCTGGAAACACCATATATTTT. It yields the protein CASRTGRSSGNTIYF.

The chain employs TRBV6-6 and TRBJ2-7; D possibly corresponds to TRBD1 (5 bases). There are 14 residues in the CDR3. Trimming pared 5 bases from V and 0 bases from J, leaving 11 bases between. CDR1 is MNHNY and CDR2 is SVGAGI in the germline V gene (reference sequence). In DNA, the CDR3 is TGTGCCAGCAGTCCAAGGACAAGCTCCTACGAGCAGTACTTC. It specifies CASSPRTSSYEQYF.